These 32 T cell receptor beta chains originate from one sample sequenced in a study of post-analysis software for immune sequencing data. Findings and limits, study-wide: TRBV5-6, TRBV5-1 and TRBV20-1 belonged to a set of roughly 5 TRBV segments that were more frequent in patients than controls.

TCR beta cDNA libraries included unique molecular identifiers. TCRdb independently ran MiXCR on the PCR reads; one entry per CDR3 protein. The sample has about 400,000 distinct CDR3 sequences; approximately 33% are singletons. Their target antigens are unknown. Specimen: blood. These receptors were taken from a girl aged 5-17 years with multiple sclerosis.

This clonotype was counted between two and nine times. The chain couples TRBV11-2 to TRBJ1-4, with D maybe TRBD1 (5 bases). V was clipped by 0 bases and J by 0 bases, with 14 bases between them. The V gene's germline CDR1 is SGHAT and CDR2 FQNNGV. CDR3 length equals 18 residues. The CDR3 is CASSLDPGQAATNEKLFF. In nucleotides, the CDR3 is TGTGCCAGCAGCTTAGATCCAGGGCAGGCTGCAACTAATGAAAAACTGTTTTTT.

The V gene is TRBV7-2, the J gene TRBJ2-5, with D perhaps matching TRBD1 or TRBD2 (5 bases each). CDR1 SGHTA and CDR2 FQGNSA come from the germline V gene. Trimming removed 10 bases at V and 5 bases at J, with 23 bases between. This CDR3 comprises 15 residues. CDR3 in amino acids: CANTLGASWGETQYF. DNA for the CDR3: TGTGCCAACACACTCGGGGCTAGCTGGGGGGAGACCCAGTACTTC.

The CDR3 region is CATGRAGGVTDTQYF. The CDR3 region has the DNA TGTGCCACCGGAAGGGCGGGGGGTGTAACAGATACGCAGTATTTT. This chain connects TRBV24-1 to TRBJ2-3; 8 positions match TRBD2. Germline V gene data show CDR1 as KGHDR and CDR2 as SFDVKD. J lost 3 bases, V lost 9 bases, and 10 bases had no gene match. The CDR3 extends over 15 amino acids.

This clonotype appeared a single time. The chain combines TRBV4-3 with TRBJ2-7; D may be TRBD2 (6 bases). The CDR3 covers 15 residues. CDR1 is LGHNA, CDR2 YSLEER, per germline. With 0 bases removed from V and 2 bases from J, the gap between germline ends came to 11 bases. CDR3 loop: CASSQDRGTPYEQYF. The DNA for the CDR3 is TGCGCCAGCAGCCAAGATCGAGGGACTCCCTACGAGCAGTACTTC.

The rearrangement joins TRBV5-5 to TRBJ1-1; TRBD1 matches at 7 bases. The CDR3 covers 17 residues. The J segment lost 0 bases and the V segment lost 4 bases, leaving 12 bases of the junction unmatched. The germline V gene encodes CDR1 SGHKS and CDR2 YYEKEE (reference sequence). The CDR3 DNA sequence: TGTGCCAGCAGCCTGCGGACAGGCGCTCGTTTGAACACTGAAGCTTTCTTT. Its translation is CASSLRTGARLNTEAFF.

The J gene is TRBJ1-1, the V gene TRBV20-1; 9 bases align to TRBD1. CDR3 length: 18 amino acids. V lost 0 bases, J lost 0 bases, and 11 bases stayed unmatched. From germline, CDR1 is DFQATT and CDR2 SNEGSKA (reference sequence). The DNA for the CDR3 is TGCAGTGCTAGAGATAAATTAAGGGGACAGGGAGTGAACACTGAAGCTTTCTTT. Translated, it gives CSARDKLRGQGVNTEAFF.

This chain uses TRBV4-3 with TRBJ1-2; D gene ambiguous. The V gene lost 0 bases and the J gene lost 3 bases, with 11 bases spanning the gap. CDR1 and CDR2 from the germline V gene are LGHNA and YSLEER. The CDR3 length is 15 residues. The CDR3 region is CASSQDGSGHYGYTF. CDR3 in DNA: TGCGCCAGCAGCCAAGACGGATCAGGACACTATGGCTACACCTTC.

The chain carries TRBV4-1 and TRBJ2-1; the match to TRBD2 covers 9 bases. Germline lookup yields CDR1 MGHRA and CDR2 YSYEKL. This CDR3 spans 16 amino acids. V shed 1 base and J 10 bases; nucleotides not matched to a gene: 11. The CDR3 region has the DNA TGCGCCAGCAGCCAAGGGGATAGCGGGGGTCGGCGCGAGCAGTTCTTC. It translates to CASSQGDSGGRREQFF.

V usage is TRBV7-3 and J usage is TRBJ2-1; 11 bases agree with TRBD2. The germline V gene encodes CDR1 SGHTA and CDR2 FQGTGA. The CDR3 consists of 16 residues. J lost 4 bases, V lost 2 bases, and 4 bases had no gene match. The DNA of the CDR3 is TGTGCCAGCAGCTTAGATGGGACTAGCGGATACAATGAGCAGTTCTTC. This gives the protein CASSLDGTSGYNEQFF.

The V and J genes are TRBV20-1 and TRBJ2-7; D unclear. Trimming removed 2 bases at V and 5 bases at J, with 13 bases between. The CDR3 has 13 residues. Germline V gene data show CDR1 as DFQATT and CDR2 as SNEGSKA (reference sequence). The CDR3 DNA reads as TGCAGTGCTAGAAGGCCAAATTGGGACGAGCAGTACTTC. It specifies CSARRPNWDEQYF.

The table lists this clonotype with a few counts. This sequence joins TRBV6-5 and TRBJ1-2, with D hard to call. The CDR3 has 14 amino acids. Deletions cut 0 bases from V and 7 bases from J, with 12 bases between. Germline V gene sequence: CDR1 MNHEY, CDR2 SVGAGI. The CDR3 DNA reads as TGTGCCAGCAGTTACTCGAATGTGGGCGGTGGCTACACCTTC. It translates to CASSYSNVGGGYTF.

The V and J genes are TRBV24-1 and TRBJ1-1; the D gene is possibly TRBD1 (5 bases). V lost 6 bases, J lost 0 bases, and 22 bases lay in between. The CDR3 has 18 residues. Germline CDR1 reads KGHDR; CDR2 reads SFDVKD. The CDR3 DNA reads as TGTGCCACCAGTAGGATCTCGAGGGGACTTTTCATGAACACTGAAGCTTTCTTT. Protein: CATSRISRGLFMNTEAFF.

V usage is TRBV9 and J usage is TRBJ2-7; D call uncertain. This CDR3 comprises 13 residues. CDR1 and CDR2 from the germline V gene are SGDLS and YYNGEE. V was pared by 4 bases and J by 2 bases, with 10 bases between. This CDR3 reads CASSPGSPYEQYF. CDR3 nucleotide sequence: TGTGCCAGCAGCCCGGGCAGTCCCTACGAGCAGTACTTC. Together with reference TRBV9 and TRBJ2-7, the CDR3 gives the full variable domain: DSGVTQTPKHLITATGQRVTLRCSPRSGDLSVYWYQQSLDQGLQFLIQYYNGEERAKGNILERFSAQQFPDLHSELNLSSLELGDSALYFCASSPGSPYEQYFGPGTRLTVT.

This sequence joins TRBV27 and TRBJ2-3, with D unresolved. CDR1 is MNHEY and CDR2 is SMNVEV in the germline V gene (reference sequence). V lost 2 bases and J lost 4, with 13 bases in between. The CDR3 consists of 15 residues. The CDR3 here is CASSLRSLPPDTQYF. In nucleotides, the CDR3 is TGTGCCAGCAGTTTACGATCCCTACCCCCAGATACGCAGTATTTT.

The V call is TRBV12-3 or TRBV12-4, the J call TRBJ2-7; 9 nucleotides line up with TRBD1. Trimming took 2 bases from V and 3 from J; bases not matched to a gene: 8. The CDR3 runs 16 residues. CDR3 nucleotides: TGTGCCAGCAGTTTATTGGGACAGGGAGGGCTCTACGAGCAGTACTTC. Translation: CASSLLGQGGLYEQYF.

The chain is built from TRBV20-1 and TRBJ1-6, with D possibly matching TRBD1 (5 bases). Germline V gives CDR1 DFQATT, CDR2 SNEGSKA (reference sequence). The CDR3 has 18 amino acids. Between the trimmed V and J ends, which lost 0 bases and 0 bases, there was a span of 15 bases. The CDR3 DNA reads as TGCAGTGCTAGAGATCGGGTATCAGGGAGCTCCTATAATTCACCCCTCCACTTT. Amino acid sequence: CSARDRVSGSSYNSPLHF.

The J gene is TRBJ2-5, the V gene TRBV5-1, with D possibly matching TRBD2 (5 bases). Germline V gene sequence: CDR1 SGHRS, CDR2 YFSETQ. CDR3 size: 17 residues. Trimming took off 0 bases at V and 3 bases at J, with 18 bases between the two ends. The CDR3 sequence: CASSLVGVSGGEETQYF. Here the CDR3 DNA reads TGCGCCAGCAGCTTGGTGGGTGTAAGTGGAGGAGAAGAGACCCAGTACTTC.

There are a few counts of this clonotype. The genes are TRBV6-2 or TRBV6-3 and TRBJ2-4, with unresolved D. The DNA end lines up better with TRBJ2-7; the J call may be wrong. The germline CDR1 and CDR2 sequences are MNHEY and SVGEGT. The CDR3 has 12 residues. The chain's CDR3 is CASSQAPGEQYF. CDR3 nucleotide sequence: TGTGCCAGCAGTCAAGCCCCTGGCGAGCAGTACTTC.

This clonotype showed up just a few times. The J gene is TRBJ1-4, the V gene TRBV12-3 or TRBV12-4; tentatively, D is TRBD1 (6 bases). V was trimmed by 2 bases and J by 11 bases, leaving 12 bases between them. The CDR3 covers 13 residues. CDR3 DNA: TGTGCCAGCAGTTTAAGAGGGGGAGGTAAACTGTTTTTT. Its protein product is CASSLRGGGKLFF.

The chain links TRBV7-9 to TRBJ2-7; 7 nucleotides agree with TRBD1. CDR1 and CDR2 from the germline V gene are SEHNR and FQNEAQ (reference sequence). Losses at the gene ends were 1 base for V and 5 bases for J; bases not matched to a gene: 5. The CDR3 runs to 14 residues. CDR3 sequence: CASSLEQGNHEQYF. The CDR3 DNA sequence: TGTGCCAGCAGCTTAGAACAGGGGAACCACGAGCAGTACTTC. Combining the CDR3 with reference TRBV7-9 and TRBJ2-7 gives the whole variable domain DTGVSQNPRHKITKRGQNVTFRCDPISEHNRLYWYRQTLGQGPEFLTYFQNEAQLEKSRLLSDRFSAERPKGSFSTLEIQRTEQGDSAMYLCASSLEQGNHEQYFGPGTRLTVT.

This rearrangement joins TRBV6-6 to TRBJ2-1; TRBD1 aligns across 7 bases. There are 14 residues in the CDR3. CDR1 is MNHNY, CDR2 SVGAGI, per germline (reference sequence). V was pared by 8 bases and J by 3 bases, with 7 bases of the junction left unmatched. CDR3 residues: CASPSGTDYNEQFF. The CDR3 nucleotides read TGTGCCAGCCCCTCCGGGACAGACTACAATGAGCAGTTCTTC.

V gene TRBV7-2 combines with J gene TRBJ2-1; 7 nucleotides align to TRBD2. From germline, CDR1 is SGHTA and CDR2 FQGNSA. V shed 1 base and J 9 bases; nucleotides not matched to a gene: 6. This CDR3 has 14 amino acids. The CDR3 coding sequence is TGTGCCAGCAGCTTAGGAGCGGGGCGTAGTGAGCAGTTCTTC. Its protein is CASSLGAGRSEQFF.

This chain joins TRBV7-9 and TRBJ1-2, with a tentative D call TRBD1 (5 bases). The CDR3 totals 14 residues. Germline lookup yields CDR1 SEHNR and CDR2 FQNEAQ (reference sequence). Deletions cut 5 bases from V and 5 bases from J, with 15 bases between. CDR3 loop: CASSANRNRYGYTF. The CDR3 bases are TGTGCCAGCAGCGCGAACAGGAACCGGTATGGCTACACCTTC.

In its sample, this clonotype was seen a few times. CDR3 nucleotides: TGTGCCAGCAGTTTACGCAGGGTCGCTGAAGCTTTCTTT. Encoded protein: CASSLRRVAEAFF. This rearrangement joins TRBV28 to TRBJ1-1; weak D call: TRBD1 (5 bases). Trimming took off 2 bases at V and 6 bases at J, with 10 bases between the two ends. This CDR3 is 13 amino acids long. Germline V gene sequence: CDR1 MDHEN, CDR2 SYDVKM.

The chain has TRBV18 and TRBJ1-3, with D hard to call. CDR3 size: 14 residues. CDR1 is KGHSH and CDR2 is LQKENI in the germline V gene. V was cut by 3 bases and J by 0 bases, with 6 bases left in between. The chain's CDR3 is CASSPEGSGNTIYF. The CDR3 DNA reads as TGTGCCAGCTCACCGGAGGGCTCTGGAAACACCATATATTTT.

This clonotype was observed a few times. The chain joins TRBV12-3 or TRBV12-4 to TRBJ2-6; 10 bases are a match to TRBD1. The length of the CDR3 is 18 residues. The J segment lost 4 bases and the V segment lost 2 bases, leaving 8 bases of the junction unmatched. CDR3: CASSLSTGGAYGANVLTF. The CDR3 bases are TGTGCCAGCAGTTTATCGACAGGGGGCGCTTACGGGGCCAACGTCCTGACTTTC.

The chain joins TRBV4-2 to TRBJ2-1; 7 positions match TRBD2. The CDR3 is 15 residues long. J was trimmed by 10 bases and V by 2 bases; bases with no gene match: 11. Per germline, CDR1 LGHNA and CDR2 YNFKEQ. The chain's CDR3 is CASSQTRWGGDEQFF. CDR3 nucleotide sequence: TGTGCCAGCAGCCAAACTAGGTGGGGGGGGGACGAGCAGTTCTTC.

The chain has TRBV14 and TRBJ2-7; no clear D gene. The germline V and J ends were trimmed by 2 bases and 0 bases, with 8 bases remaining between them. Germline V gene data show CDR1 as SGHDN and CDR2 as FVKESK. This CDR3 spans 14 amino acids. The CDR3 protein is CASSQLETSYEQYF. The CDR3 coding sequence is TGTGCCAGCAGCCAACTCGAGACCTCCTACGAGCAGTACTTC.

This clonotype was observed a few times. The chain links TRBV27 to TRBJ2-1; D might be TRBD2 (7 bases). CDR1 and CDR2 from the germline V gene are MNHEY and SMNVEV (reference sequence). The germline V and J ends were trimmed by 6 bases and 0 bases, with 12 bases remaining between them. This CDR3 has 15 residues. The CDR3 region is CASRGGQSSYNEQFF. CDR3 coding DNA: TGTGCCAGCAGGGGGGGGCAAAGCTCCTACAATGAGCAGTTCTTC.

This clonotype was seen only a few times. The chain uses TRBV28 and TRBJ2-5; the D gene could be TRBD1 or TRBD2 (6 bases each). The CDR3 runs to 14 residues. CDR1 is MDHEN and CDR2 is SYDVKM in the germline V gene. V gave up 7 bases and J gave up 1 base, with 13 bases separating them. CDR3 in DNA: TGTGCCAGCACAAAGGGGGGCGTCCAAGAGACCCAGTACTTC. Translating it yields CASTKGGVQETQYF.

This chain links TRBV7-3 with TRBJ1-1, with D unclear. CDR1 and CDR2 from the germline V gene are SGHTA and FQGTGA. This CDR3 has 15 residues. V lost 2 bases and J 1 base, leaving 11 bases between the germline ends. In nucleotides, the CDR3 is TGTGCCAGCAGCTTAGATCGGGCGGAGAACACTGAAGCTTTCTTT. It yields the protein CASSLDRAENTEAFF.

This clonotype appeared a few times. The chain carries TRBV10-3 and TRBJ1-6, with no clear D. CDR1 is ENHRY, CDR2 SYGVKD, per germline. V lost 0 bases and J lost 10, with 4 bases in between. CDR3 length equals 12 residues. CDR3 region: CAISESGSPLHF. CDR3 DNA sequence: TGTGCCATCAGTGAGTCGGGATCACCCCTCCACTTT.